The clone carrying this TCR beta chain has more than one count but fewer than ten. Its antigen is not known. Time point meaning: newly diagnosed GD, antithyroid drugs for less than 3 months. PBMCs were the source of the RNA used for TCR sequencing. These data come from a study of regulatory T cells in long-lasting Graves disease. CDR3-region Arm-PCR and iRepertoire HTBI primers produced the TCR beta libraries. TCRdb independently ran MiXCR on the multiplex PCR reads; one entry per CDR3 protein. The table has roughly 500,000 distinct CDR3 sequences, approximately 15% seen once; the top ten hold under 10%. Germline CDR1 reads SQVTM; CDR2 reads ANQGSEA. The CDR3 loop spans 14 amino acids. The V gene end was trimmed by 4 bases and the J gene end by 4 bases; junction bases not matched to a gene: 10. Study-level findings and limits: TRBV28, TRBJ1-2 and TRBJ2-5 emerged as the favored segments in persistent disease. Exclusively peripheral blood, rather than thyroid tissue, was studied.

These same data were also listed under a study on T cells in Graves' hyperthyroidism and ophthalmopathy. That source adds: HTBI primers were the set used in a first-round RT-PCR of the TCR CDR3.

The V call is TRBV29-1, the J call TRBJ2-7, with TRBD1 matching 7 bases. Sequences were derived from peripheral blood mononuclear cells (PBMCs), sampled at new diagnosis, from a patient treated with antithyroid drugs. The origin of this receptor is a man aged 25-40 years with Graves disease. As DNA, the CDR3 is TGCAGCGTTGCGGGTCGACAGGGATCTTACGAGCAGTACTTC. Translated: CSVAGRQGSYEQYF.